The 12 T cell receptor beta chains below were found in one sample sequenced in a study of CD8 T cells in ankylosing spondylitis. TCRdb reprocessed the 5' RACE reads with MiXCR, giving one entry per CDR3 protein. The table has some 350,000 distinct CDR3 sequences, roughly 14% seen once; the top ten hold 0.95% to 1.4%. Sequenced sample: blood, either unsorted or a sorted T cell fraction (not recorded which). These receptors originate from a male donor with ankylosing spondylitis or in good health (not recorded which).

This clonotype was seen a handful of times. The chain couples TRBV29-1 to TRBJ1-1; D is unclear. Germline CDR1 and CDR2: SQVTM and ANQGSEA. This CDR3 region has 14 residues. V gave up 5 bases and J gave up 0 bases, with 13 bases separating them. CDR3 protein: CSVIPGGMNTEAFF. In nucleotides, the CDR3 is TGCAGCGTTATACCCGGCGGCATGAACACTGAAGCTTTCTTT.

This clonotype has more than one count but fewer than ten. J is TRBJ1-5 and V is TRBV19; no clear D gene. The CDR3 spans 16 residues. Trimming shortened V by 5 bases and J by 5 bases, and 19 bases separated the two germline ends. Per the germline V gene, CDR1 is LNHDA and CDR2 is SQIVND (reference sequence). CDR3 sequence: CASSLPTTFVDQPQHF. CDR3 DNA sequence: TGTGCCAGTAGTCTCCCGACAACCTTCGTTGATCAGCCCCAGCATTTT.

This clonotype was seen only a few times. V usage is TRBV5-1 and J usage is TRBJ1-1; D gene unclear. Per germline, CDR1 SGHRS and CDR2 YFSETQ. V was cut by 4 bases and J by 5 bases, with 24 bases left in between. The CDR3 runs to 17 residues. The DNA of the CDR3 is TGCGCCAGCAGCCGAGAGAGCGTCGCTCAAAGCCCAACTGAAGCTTTCTTT. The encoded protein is CASSRESVAQSPTEAFF.

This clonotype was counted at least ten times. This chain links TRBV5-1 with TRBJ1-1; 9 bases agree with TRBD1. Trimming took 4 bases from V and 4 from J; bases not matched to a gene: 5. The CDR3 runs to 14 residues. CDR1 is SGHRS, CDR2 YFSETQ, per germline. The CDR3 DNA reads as TGCGCCAGCAGCCTGGGACAGGGAGGCACTGAAGCTTTCTTT. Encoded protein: CASSLGQGGTEAFF.

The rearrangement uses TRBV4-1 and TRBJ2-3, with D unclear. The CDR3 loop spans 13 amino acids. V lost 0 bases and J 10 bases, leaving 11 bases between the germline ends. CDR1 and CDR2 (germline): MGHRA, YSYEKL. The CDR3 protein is CASSQDWAAAQYF. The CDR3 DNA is TGCGCCAGCAGCCAAGATTGGGCGGCCGCGCAGTATTTT.

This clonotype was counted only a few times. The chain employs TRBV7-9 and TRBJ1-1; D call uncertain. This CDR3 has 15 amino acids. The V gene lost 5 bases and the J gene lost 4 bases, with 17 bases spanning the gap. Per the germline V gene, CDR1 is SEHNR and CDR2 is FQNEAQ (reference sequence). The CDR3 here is CASSPPSWSGTEAFF. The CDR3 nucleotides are TGTGCCAGCAGCCCGCCGTCTTGGTCGGGCACTGAAGCTTTCTTT.

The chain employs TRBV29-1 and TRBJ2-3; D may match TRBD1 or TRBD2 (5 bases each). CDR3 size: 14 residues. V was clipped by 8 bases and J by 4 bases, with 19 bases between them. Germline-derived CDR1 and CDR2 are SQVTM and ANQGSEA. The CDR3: CSFARAWGPDTQYF. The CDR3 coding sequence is TGCAGCTTCGCGAGGGCGTGGGGCCCAGATACGCAGTATTTT.

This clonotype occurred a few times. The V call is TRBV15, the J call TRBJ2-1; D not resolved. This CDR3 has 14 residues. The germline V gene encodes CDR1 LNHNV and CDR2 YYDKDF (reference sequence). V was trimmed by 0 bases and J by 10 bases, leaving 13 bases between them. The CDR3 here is CATSRDRATKEQFF. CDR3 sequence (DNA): TGTGCCACCAGCAGAGACCGGGCCACGAAGGAGCAGTTCTTC. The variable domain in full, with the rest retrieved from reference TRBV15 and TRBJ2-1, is DAMVIQNPRYQVTQFGKPVTLSCSQTLNHNVMYWYQQKSSQAPKLLFHYYDKDFNNEADTPDNFQSRRPNTSFCFLDIRSPGLGDTAMYLCATSRDRATKEQFFGPGTRLTVL.

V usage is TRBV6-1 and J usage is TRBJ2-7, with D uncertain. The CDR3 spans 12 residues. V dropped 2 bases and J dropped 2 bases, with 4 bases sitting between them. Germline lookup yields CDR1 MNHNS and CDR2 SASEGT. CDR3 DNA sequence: TGTGCCAGCAGTGAATGGCCCTACGAGCAGTACTTC. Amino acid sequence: CASSEWPYEQYF.

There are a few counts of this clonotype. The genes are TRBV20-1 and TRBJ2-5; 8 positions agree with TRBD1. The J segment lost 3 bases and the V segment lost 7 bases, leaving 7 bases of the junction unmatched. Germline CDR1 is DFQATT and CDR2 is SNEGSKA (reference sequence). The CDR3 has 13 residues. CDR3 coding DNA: TGCAGTGTTCTGCAGGACAGGGAAGAGACCCAGTACTTC. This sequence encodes CSVLQDREETQYF.

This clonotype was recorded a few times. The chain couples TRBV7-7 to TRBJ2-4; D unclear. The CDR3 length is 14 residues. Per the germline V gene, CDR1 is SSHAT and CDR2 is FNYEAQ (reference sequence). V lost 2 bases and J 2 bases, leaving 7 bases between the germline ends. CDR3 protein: CASSLTVSKNIQYF. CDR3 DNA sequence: TGTGCCAGCAGCTTAACGGTATCCAAAAACATTCAGTACTTC.

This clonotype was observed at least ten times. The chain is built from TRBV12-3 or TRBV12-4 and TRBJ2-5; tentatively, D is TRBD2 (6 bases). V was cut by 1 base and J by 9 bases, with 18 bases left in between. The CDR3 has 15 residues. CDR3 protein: CASSLDSNSWGAQYF. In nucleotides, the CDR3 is TGTGCCAGCAGTTTAGATAGTAACAGCTGGGGGGCCCAGTACTTC.